This T cell receptor beta chain appears in the sequencing data of a study of CD8 T cells in Susac syndrome. The RNA input was roughly 0.45 to 1 ug, and it was reverse transcribed with random hexamers. Amplification of TCR beta CDR3 used immunoSEQ multiplex PCR across 54 Vbeta and 13 Jbeta. MiXCR, run by TCRdb on the immunoSEQ multiplex PCR reads, gives a single entry per CDR3 protein. The table lists some 190,000 distinct CDR3 sequences, more than 90% of them singletons. Looked up from germline, CDR1 is SGHTA and CDR2 is FQGNSA. The germline V and J ends were trimmed by 4 bases and 4 bases, with 16 bases remaining between them. This CDR3 is 15 amino acids long.

The rearrangement joins TRBV7-2 to TRBJ1-2, with D perhaps matching TRBD1 (6 bases). Sequencing was performed on CD4+ T cells from PBMCs. The receptor's source is a human donor with multiple sclerosis. Written as DNA, the CDR3 is TGTGCCAGCAGCTCACGGGACACGGGAAGCTATGGCTACACCTTC. Its protein is CASSSRDTGSYGYTF.